This section outlines one T cell receptor beta chain sequence together with its context. Its antigen is unidentified. The CDR3 loop spans 15 amino acids. Looked up from germline, CDR1 is SGHRS and CDR2 is YFSETQ. V dropped 0 bases and J dropped 4; count of bases not matched to a gene: 2. The data were taken from a study of beta chain features in type 1 diabetes. Overall study findings and caveats: Type 1 diabetes patients had moderately but significantly shorter TCRB CDR3s in all four CD4+ subsets.

The entirety of the isolated RNA underwent reverse transcription, so expressed TCRB transcripts were sequenced. Sequencing used immunoSEQ multiplex PCR; TCRdb keeps in-frame clones, though not all of them. The table has 250,000 to 350,000 clones, 14% seen once. This clonotype was obtained from a man aged 25 to 45 in good health. The sample comprised central memory CD4+ T cells from blood. The chain couples TRBV5-1 to TRBJ2-3; 10 positions match TRBD2. The CDR3 protein is CASSLASGGPDTQYF. CDR3 in DNA: TGCGCCAGCAGCTTGGCTAGCGGGGGTCCAGATACGCAGTATTTT. The full variable domain, rest sourced from reference TRBV5-1 and TRBJ2-3, is KAGVTQTPRYLIKTRGQQVTLSCSPISGHRSVSWYQQTPGQGLQFLFEYFSETQRNKGNFPGRFSGRQFSNSRSEMNVSTLELGDSALYLCASSLASGGPDTQYFGPGTRLTVL.